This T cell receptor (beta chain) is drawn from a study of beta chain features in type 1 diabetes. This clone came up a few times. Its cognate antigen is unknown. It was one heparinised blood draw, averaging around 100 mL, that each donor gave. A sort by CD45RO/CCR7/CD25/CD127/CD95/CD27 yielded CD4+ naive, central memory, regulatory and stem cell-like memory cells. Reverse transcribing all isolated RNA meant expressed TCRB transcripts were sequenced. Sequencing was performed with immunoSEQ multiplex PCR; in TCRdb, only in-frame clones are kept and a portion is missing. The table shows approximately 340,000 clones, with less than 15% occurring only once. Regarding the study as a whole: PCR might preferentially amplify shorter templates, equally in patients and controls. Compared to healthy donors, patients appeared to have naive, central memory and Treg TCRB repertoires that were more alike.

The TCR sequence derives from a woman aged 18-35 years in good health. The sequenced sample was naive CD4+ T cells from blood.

CDR3 amino acids: CASSARGRGRYTGELFF. CDR3 bases: TGTGCCAGCAGTGCCCGGGGCAGGGGCCGCTACACCGGGGAGCTGTTTTTT. The chain couples TRBV6-1 to TRBJ2-2, with a tentative D call TRBD1 (6 bases). The CDR3 covers 17 residues. Germline V lookup: CDR1 MNHNS, CDR2 SASEGT. V was clipped by 4 bases and J by 3 bases, with 18 bases between them.